A single T cell receptor (beta chain) is shown here with its context. As yet, its antigen is unknown. Clones were read by immunoSEQ multiplex PCR, and TCRdb kept only the in-frame ones, dropping some. This sample has tens of thousands of clones, with 70% to 90% found just once. The V gene's germline CDR1 is SGHVS and CDR2 FNYEAQ. This CDR3 is 17 amino acids long. The V and J ends lost 3 bases and 5 bases, in that order; junction bases with no gene match: 10. This specimen belongs to a study of OX40 agonist ivuxolimab in advanced cancers. Study results and limitations: There was clonal expansion of CD4+ and CD8+ blood T cells by week 6 at 0.1 to 3.0 mg/kg.

The chain is built from TRBV7-6 and TRBJ2-2, with 9 bases that match TRBD1. The sequence derives from an adult with an advanced solid tumor such as melanoma, head and neck, liver or kidney cancer. The source was CD4+ or CD8+ T cells sorted from blood, collected in a trial of the OX40 agonist ivuxolimab. The CDR3 reads CASSLGTGYGKTGELFF. The CDR3 coding sequence is TGTGCCAGCAGCTTGGGGACAGGGTACGGGAAAACCGGGGAGCTGTTTTTT.